This TCR beta chain was observed in a study of response to subunit inactivated influenza vaccine. MiXCR, applied by TCRdb to the RT-PCR reads, yields one record per CDR3 protein. This sample has more than 600,000 distinct CDR3 sequences, with 15% to 20% found just once. V was pared by 0 bases and J by 4 bases, with 7 bases of the junction left unmatched. The CDR3 totals 15 residues. Germline assignment: CDR1 SQVTM and CDR2 ANQGSEA. Whole-study results and caveats: The authors proposed limited new T cell recruitment per seasonal influenza vaccination.

This clonotype appeared many times. The antigen is undetermined. The sample here was PBMCs from blood, taken more than 4 days after vaccination. This chain links TRBV29-1 with TRBJ2-3; the match to TRBD2 covers 7 bases. The receptor comes from a middle-aged man who received an inactivated influenza vaccine. This chain's CDR3 is CSVEDRPGRPDTQYF. In nucleotides, the CDR3 is TGCAGCGTTGAAGATCGCCCCGGGAGGCCAGATACGCAGTATTTT.